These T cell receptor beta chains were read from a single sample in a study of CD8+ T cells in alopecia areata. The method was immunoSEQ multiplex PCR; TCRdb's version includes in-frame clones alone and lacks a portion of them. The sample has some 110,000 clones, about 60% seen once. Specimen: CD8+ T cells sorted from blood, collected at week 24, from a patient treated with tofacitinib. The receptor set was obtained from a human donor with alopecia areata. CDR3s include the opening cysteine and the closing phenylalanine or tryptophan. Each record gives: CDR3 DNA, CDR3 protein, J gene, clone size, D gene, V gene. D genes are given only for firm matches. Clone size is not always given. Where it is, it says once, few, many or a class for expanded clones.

cdr3_nt: TGTGCCAGCTCTTCAACCGGGGGTAATGCGCAGTACTTC
cdr3_aa: CASSSTGGNAQYF
j_call: TRBJ2-7
clone_size: NA
d_call: NA
v_call: TRBV6-1

cdr3_nt: TGTGCCAGCAGCCTCCCCTCATCAGGGGGGTGGGAGACCCAGTACTTC
cdr3_aa: CASSLPSSGGWETQYF
j_call: TRBJ2-5
clone_size: NA
d_call: NA
v_call: TRBV7-9

cdr3_nt: TGTGCCAGTAGTATAGTTTGGACAGGGGGCAGGAACACTGAAGCTTTCTTT
cdr3_aa: CASSIVWTGGRNTEAFF
j_call: TRBJ1-1
clone_size: NA
d_call: TRBD1
v_call: TRBV19

cdr3_nt: TGTGCCAGCAGCCACCCGGGACAGGGGAATTCACCCCTCCACTTT
cdr3_aa: CASSHPGQGNSPLHF
j_call: TRBJ1-6
clone_size: NA
d_call: TRBD1
v_call: TRBV4-2

cdr3_nt: TGTGCCAGTGGGGGGGGAGAGGGCAATCAGCCCCAGCATTTT
cdr3_aa: CASGGGEGNQPQHF
j_call: TRBJ1-5
clone_size: NA
d_call: NA
v_call: TRBV6-5

cdr3_nt: TGCGCCAGCAGCTTGTTGGTCAGGAAGAAAAACGACTATGGCTACACCTTC
cdr3_aa: CASSLLVRKKNDYGYTF
j_call: TRBJ1-2
clone_size: NA
d_call: NA
v_call: TRBV5-1

cdr3_nt: TGCGCCAGCAGCCAACGGACGGCGGGGACTGAAGCTTTCTTT
cdr3_aa: CASSQRTAGTEAFF
j_call: TRBJ1-1
clone_size: few
d_call: NA
v_call: TRBV5-1

cdr3_nt: TGTGCCAGCAAAACAGGGAATGAAAAACTGTTTTTT
cdr3_aa: CASKTGNEKLFF
j_call: TRBJ1-4
clone_size: NA
d_call: NA
v_call: TRBV7-9

cdr3_nt: TGTGCCAGCAGCGCAGGGGGCTACGAGCAGTACTTC
cdr3_aa: CASSAGGYEQYF
j_call: TRBJ2-7
clone_size: NA
d_call: TRBD1
v_call: TRBV27

cdr3_nt: TGTGCCAGCAGCCTTTGGGGGCGGGAGACCCAGTACTTC
cdr3_aa: CASSLWGRETQYF
j_call: TRBJ2-5
clone_size: NA
d_call: NA
v_call: TRBV14

cdr3_nt: TGCGCCAGCAGCCACCTGGACAGTACCTACGAGCAGTACTTC
cdr3_aa: CASSHLDSTYEQYF
j_call: TRBJ2-7
clone_size: NA
d_call: NA
v_call: TRBV4-1

cdr3_nt: TGTGCCAGCAGCTCCCCTCGACAGGGCAGCTATGGCTACACCTTC
cdr3_aa: CASSSPRQGSYGYTF
j_call: TRBJ1-2
clone_size: NA
d_call: TRBD1
v_call: TRBV6-5

cdr3_nt: TGTGCCAGCAGCTTGTCCCTCTCTAGCGGGGCCTACAATGAGCAGTTCTTC
cdr3_aa: CASSLSLSSGAYNEQFF
j_call: TRBJ2-1
clone_size: NA
d_call: TRBD2
v_call: TRBV11-2

cdr3_nt: TGCAGCGTTGAAGATCGGGCCAGGGTTAACTATGGCTACACCTTC
cdr3_aa: CSVEDRARVNYGYTF
j_call: TRBJ1-2
clone_size: few
d_call: NA
v_call: TRBV29-1

cdr3_nt: TGTGCCAGCAGTTTAGGCTCCTACAATGAGCAGTTCTTC
cdr3_aa: CASSLGSYNEQFF
j_call: TRBJ2-1
clone_size: NA
d_call: NA
v_call: TRBV2

cdr3_nt: TGTGCCAGCAGGGGACAGGGCATTAAAACAGATACGCAGTATTTT
cdr3_aa: CASRGQGIKTDTQYF
j_call: TRBJ2-3
clone_size: NA
d_call: TRBD1
v_call: TRBV7-9

cdr3_nt: TGTGCCTGGAGTGTAGGGCAGGGGGGGGATCAGCCCCAGCATTTT
cdr3_aa: CAWSVGQGGDQPQHF
j_call: TRBJ1-5
clone_size: NA
d_call: TRBD1
v_call: TRBV30

cdr3_nt: TGTGCCAGCTCCGAAGGGACAGGGTCCTTTAACTATGGCTACACCTTC
cdr3_aa: CASSEGTGSFNYGYTF
j_call: TRBJ1-2
clone_size: NA
d_call: TRBD1
v_call: TRBV2

cdr3_nt: TGTGCCAGCAAACCCCGGGCCCGGGGGGTGGATGAAAAACTGTTTTTT
cdr3_aa: CASKPRARGVDEKLFF
j_call: TRBJ1-4
clone_size: NA
d_call: NA
v_call: TRBV7-6

cdr3_nt: TGTGCCAGCAGCTCGGACGTCCTCTGGTACGAGCAGTACTTC
cdr3_aa: CASSSDVLWYEQYF
j_call: TRBJ2-7
clone_size: NA
d_call: NA
v_call: TRBV14

cdr3_nt: TGTGCCAGCAGTTACTCTAGCGGGGAAAGGACCAATGAGCAGTTCTTC
cdr3_aa: CASSYSSGERTNEQFF
j_call: TRBJ2-1
clone_size: few
d_call: TRBD2
v_call: TRBV6-5

cdr3_nt: TGTGCCACCAGCAGAGAAGGCGAGGGGTTGGAGGAGACCCAGTACTTC
cdr3_aa: CATSREGEGLEETQYF
j_call: TRBJ2-5
clone_size: NA
d_call: NA
v_call: TRBV15

cdr3_nt: TGTGCCAGCAGCGGCCCCGCGATTTCGGGTTACACCTTC
cdr3_aa: CASSGPAISGYTF
j_call: TRBJ1-2
clone_size: NA
d_call: NA
v_call: TRBV9

cdr3_nt: TGTGCCAGCAGCTTAGGGGGAGTCAGCTCCTACAATGAGCAGTTCTTC
cdr3_aa: CASSLGGVSSYNEQFF
j_call: TRBJ2-1
clone_size: NA
d_call: NA
v_call: TRBV7-6

cdr3_nt: TGTGCCAGCAGCTTACTGACCGGGGAGCTGTTTTTT
cdr3_aa: CASSLLTGELFF
j_call: TRBJ2-2
clone_size: NA
d_call: NA
v_call: TRBV11-2

cdr3_nt: TGTGCCAGCAGTTCCCCTGATCAGGGAGGGAATGAGCAGTTCTTC
cdr3_aa: CASSSPDQGGNEQFF
j_call: TRBJ2-1
clone_size: NA
d_call: TRBD2
v_call: TRBV6-5

cdr3_nt: TGCGCCAGCAGCCAAGATACAGCGGGGGACGCTAGTGTTGATACGCAGTATTTT
cdr3_aa: CASSQDTAGDASVDTQYF
j_call: TRBJ2-3
clone_size: NA
d_call: TRBD2
v_call: TRBV4-3

cdr3_nt: TGCAGCGTTGAGGACCCGACCGTAAATATTTTCTATGGCTACACCTTC
cdr3_aa: CSVEDPTVNIFYGYTF
j_call: TRBJ1-2
clone_size: NA
d_call: NA
v_call: TRBV29-1